The 27 T cell receptor beta chains below were found in one sample sequenced in a study of blood T cell repertoires in COVID-19. Some clones are missing from TCRdb's copy, which holds only in-frame ones; the method was immunoSEQ multiplex PCR. There are roughly 58,000 clones in the sample; roughly 80% occur only once, and under 20% lies in the top ten. What was sequenced was peripheral blood. The receptor set was obtained from a man in his sixties or seventies with active COVID-19.

The chain couples TRBV21-1 to TRBJ2-2; the table's D gene call, TRBD2, was not cross checked with the DNA. TRBV21-1 is recorded as a pseudogene. The length of the CDR3 is 12 residues. As DNA, the CDR3 is TGTGCCATCCCGGGTCCCACCGGGGAGCTGTTTTTT. This gives the protein CAIPGPTGELFF.

The chain has TRBV19 and TRBJ2-1; 11 bases map to TRBD2. Germline lookup yields CDR1 LNHDA and CDR2 SQIVND (reference sequence). The CDR3 runs to 16 residues. J gave up 3 bases and V 5 bases, and 6 bases lay outside the gene matches. DNA for the CDR3: TGTGCCAGTAGTGACCCGGGGACTAGCGGCTACAATGAGCAGTTCTTC. Amino acids: CASSDPGTSGYNEQFF. The full variable domain, completed using reference TRBV19 and TRBJ2-1, is DGGITQSPKYLFRKEGQNVTLSCEQNLNHDAMYWYRQDPGQGLRLIYYSQIVNDFQKGDIAEGYSVSREKKESFPLTVTSAQKNPTAFYLCASSDPGTSGYNEQFFGPGTRLTVL.

The CDR3 reads CASSSEAFF. The DNA of the CDR3 is TGTGCCAGCAGCTCGGAGGCTTTCTTT. J is TRBJ1-1 and V is TRBV7-9; no clear D. Germline assignment: CDR1 SEHNR and CDR2 FQNEAQ (reference sequence). The CDR3 is 9 residues long. V was pared by 4 bases and J by 11 bases, with 5 bases between.

The V gene is TRBV18, the J gene TRBJ2-2, with a weak D call TRBD1 (6 bases). The CDR3 consists of 12 residues. The V gene's germline CDR1 is KGHSH and CDR2 LQKENI. Trimming stripped 6 bases from V and 8 bases from J, with 10 bases between. The CDR3 loop is CASSPGQGELFF. The CDR3 coding sequence is TGTGCCAGCTCGCCCGGACAGGGGGAGCTGTTTTTT. The complete variable domain, with remaining parts taken from reference TRBV18 and TRBJ2-2, reads NAGVMQNPRHLVRRRGQEARLRCSPMKGHSHVYWYRQLPEEGLKFMVYLQKENIIDESGMPKERFSAEFPKEGPSILRIQQVVRGDSAAYFCASSPGQGELFFGEGSRLTVL.

Only one count was recorded for this clone. V gene TRBV7-8 combines with J gene TRBJ1-1; D not certain. Trimming took off 4 bases at V and 6 bases at J, with 9 bases between the two ends. CDR3 length: 12 residues. Germline V lookup: CDR1 SGHVS, CDR2 FQNEAQ. CDR3 loop: CASSSPTAEAFF. CDR3 DNA: TGTGCCAGCAGCTCGCCAACAGCTGAAGCTTTCTTT.

The chain employs TRBV2 and TRBJ2-3; the D gene is possibly TRBD2 (5 bases). The CDR3 extends over 14 amino acids. V was clipped by 3 bases and J by 1 base, with 8 bases between them. Germline-derived CDR1 and CDR2 are SNHLY and FYNNEI. The CDR3 reads CASSDRGGTDTQYF. The DNA for the CDR3 is TGTGCCAGCAGTGATCGGGGTGGCACAGATACGCAGTATTTT. Filled out from reference TRBV2 and TRBJ2-3, the complete variable domain reads EPEVTQTPSHQVTQMGQEVILRCVPISNHLYFYWYRQILGQKVEFLVSFYNNEISEKSEIFDDQFSVERPDGSNFTLKIRSTKLEDSAMYFCASSDRGGTDTQYFGPGTRLTVL.

A remark on this clone: At one end, the junction sequence differs from germline, possibly due to a read error. The genes are TRBV7-7 and TRBJ2-3; 9 bases fit TRBD2. The CDR3 is made up of 14 amino acids. Per the germline V gene, CDR1 is SSHAT and CDR2 is FNYEAQ (reference sequence). In DNA form, the CDR3 reads TGTGCTAGCAGCCCGGGACTAGCCACAGATACGCAGTATTTT. Amino acids: CASSPGLATDTQYF.

This chain joins TRBV19 and TRBJ2-3, with 11 positions matching TRBD2. Per germline, CDR1 LNHDA and CDR2 SQIVND (reference sequence). This CDR3 region has 15 residues. V gave up 6 bases and J gave up 1 base; unmatched junction bases: 3. CDR3 residues: CASRPLAGGTDTQYF. The CDR3 DNA is TGTGCCAGTAGGCCACTAGCGGGGGGCACAGATACGCAGTATTTT.

This chain joins TRBV5-1 and TRBJ1-6, with D maybe TRBD1 (5 bases). The CDR3 has 14 residues. CDR1 is SGHRS, CDR2 YFSETQ, per germline. Between the trimmed V and J ends, which lost 0 bases and 10 bases, there was a span of 11 bases. The CDR3 sequence: CASSLEQGSSPLHF. CDR3 coding DNA: TGCGCCAGCAGCTTGGAGCAGGGCAGCTCACCCCTCCACTTT.

V usage is TRBV10-3 and J usage is TRBJ2-2; D might be TRBD2 (5 bases). V shed 8 bases and J shed 0 bases, with 10 bases lying between them. CDR1 ENHRY and CDR2 SYGVKD come from the germline V gene. The CDR3 has 14 amino acids. The CDR3 here is CAIRGLTNTGELFF. CDR3 nucleotides: TGTGCCATCCGAGGACTGACGAACACCGGGGAGCTGTTTTTT.

The gene calls are TRBV3-1 (or the pseudogene TRBV3-2) and TRBJ2-5, with TRBD1 matching over 8 bases. Germline-derived CDR1 and CDR2 are LGHDT and YNNKEL (reference sequence). V lost 4 bases, J lost 5 bases, and 0 bases stayed unmatched. The CDR3 loop spans 12 amino acids. The CDR3 DNA reads TGTGCCAGCAGCCGGACAGGGGAGACCCAGTACTTC. It yields the protein CASSRTGETQYF.

As DNA, the CDR3 is TGTGCCAGCAGCTTGTGGATCGGAGGGGGCGGCGAGCAGTACTTC. It is translated as CASSLWIGGGGEQYF. The chain has TRBV5-5 and TRBJ2-7; tentative D call: TRBD1 (7 bases). The CDR3 covers 15 residues. Germline V gene sequence: CDR1 SGHKS, CDR2 YYEKEE (reference sequence). The V and J ends lost 1 base and 6 bases respectively, with 17 bases between them. Combining the CDR3 with reference TRBV5-5 and TRBJ2-7 gives the whole variable domain DAGVTQSPTHLIKTRGQQVTLRCSPISGHKSVSWYQQVLGQGPQFIFQYYEKEERGRGNFPDRFSARQFPNYSSELNVNALLLGDSALYLCASSLWIGGGGEQYFGPGTRLTVT.

The chain is built from TRBV9 and TRBJ2-1, with D possibly TRBD2 on 6 matching bases. V was pared by 3 bases and J by 4 bases, with 17 bases between. The CDR3 loop spans 16 amino acids. The germline V gene encodes CDR1 SGDLS and CDR2 YYNGEE. This CDR3 reads CASSAGAEWPYNEQFF. The CDR3 DNA is TGTGCCAGCAGCGCGGGAGCGGAGTGGCCTTACAATGAGCAGTTCTTC.

This clone has at least ten counts. This chain links TRBV6-2 or TRBV6-3 with TRBJ1-2, with D unresolved. The germline gives CDR1 MNHEY, CDR2 SVGEGT. The CDR3 loop spans 12 amino acids. V was trimmed by 2 bases and J by 3 bases, leaving 4 bases between them. The CDR3 loop is CASSYIDYGYTF. CDR3 sequence (DNA): TGTGCCAGCAGTTACATCGACTATGGCTACACCTTC.

This clone was detected a few times. The rearrangement uses TRBV11-2 and TRBJ2-2; D is possibly TRBD2 (6 bases). The CDR3 spans 14 residues. V was trimmed by 1 base and J by 5 bases, leaving 8 bases between them. Germline CDR1 is SGHAT and CDR2 is FQNNGV. DNA of the CDR3: TGTGCCAGCAGCTTAGGCGGGATGACCGGGGAGCTGTTTTTT. It is translated as CASSLGGMTGELFF.

The genes are TRBV24-1 and TRBJ2-1, with D possibly TRBD2 on 6 matching bases. With 5 bases removed from V and 2 bases from J, the gap between germline ends came to 6 bases. The V gene's germline CDR1 is KGHDR and CDR2 SFDVKD. This CDR3 has 13 residues. The CDR3 is CATSAGAYNEQFF. CDR3 DNA: TGTGCCACCAGTGCGGGAGCCTACAATGAGCAGTTCTTC.

This rearrangement joins TRBV12-5 to TRBJ1-6; the D is unclear. CDR1 and CDR2 from the germline V gene are LGHNT and FRNRAP. The CDR3 covers 13 residues. Between the trimmed V and J ends, which lost 7 bases and 7 bases, there was a span of 11 bases. CDR3 DNA sequence: TGTGCTAGTGCCCAACTAGTGAATTCACCCCTCCACTTT. Its protein product is CASAQLVNSPLHF.

The gene calls are TRBV6-2 or TRBV6-3 and TRBJ1-5; D is undetermined. V shed 0 bases and J shed 4 bases, with 13 bases lying between them. The CDR3 length is 16 residues. The germline V gene has CDR1 MNHEY and CDR2 SVGEGT. The CDR3 sequence is CASSYSTRSGNQPQHF. The CDR3 nucleotides are TGTGCCAGCAGTTACTCGACCCGGAGTGGGAATCAGCCCCAGCATTTT.

The CDR3 nucleotides read TGCGCCAGCAGCTTGGTCGACAGCCGAGAAAAACTGTTTTTT. Its translation is CASSLVDSREKLFF. The V call is TRBV5-1, the J call TRBJ1-4; perhaps TRBD1 as D (5 bases). Germline V lookup: CDR1 SGHRS, CDR2 YFSETQ. The V end lost 0 bases, the J end lost 8 bases, and 11 bases lay between the germline ends. The CDR3 has 14 residues.

In nucleotides, the CDR3 is TGTGCCAGCAGCCCGTCAGGGCAAAAGGGTCCCGGGGAGCTGTTTTTT. Translating gives CASSPSGQKGPGELFF. This chain uses TRBV7-3 with TRBJ2-2, with D maybe TRBD1 (5 bases). V shed 5 bases and J shed 6 bases, with 19 bases lying between them. The germline CDR1 and CDR2 sequences are SGHTA and FQGTGA. This CDR3 is built from 16 residues.

The chain recombines TRBV7-2 with TRBJ2-3; 14 bases match TRBD2. The CDR3 runs 17 residues. The V segment lost 0 bases and the J segment 4 bases; nucleotides outside the gene matches: 3. Germline V lookup: CDR1 SGHTA, CDR2 FQGNSA. The CDR3 DNA is TGTGCCAGCAGCTTAGCCGGGACTAGCGGGAGCCCAGATACGCAGTATTTT. Amino acid sequence: CASSLAGTSGSPDTQYF.

This chain uses TRBV7-9 with TRBJ1-1; 10 bases fit TRBD1. This CDR3 contains 16 residues. Germline V gene sequence: CDR1 SEHNR, CDR2 FQNEAQ (reference sequence). V lost 5 bases, J lost 3 bases, and 9 bases stayed unmatched. The CDR3 coding sequence is TGTGCCAGCAGCCCCGCCGCCGGGACAGGGGACACTGAAGCTTTCTTT. Its protein product is CASSPAAGTGDTEAFF.

V usage is TRBV4-1 and J usage is TRBJ2-5; unclear D gene. Trimming took 0 bases from V and 2 from J, leaving 10 bases between them. The CDR3 is 15 amino acids. Germline V gives CDR1 MGHRA, CDR2 YSYEKL. CDR3 in DNA: TGCGCCAGCAGCCAAGATCCCGCGCCGCAAGAGACCCAGTACTTC. This encodes CASSQDPAPQETQYF.

The V and J genes are TRBV4-1 and TRBJ2-7, with 9 positions matching TRBD2. Germline values: CDR1 MGHRA, CDR2 YSYEKL. Unmatched junction bases numbered 9, after V lost 1 base and J lost 5 bases. This CDR3 region has 16 residues. CDR3 residues: CASSQVILAGVDEQYF. The CDR3 bases are TGCGCCAGCAGCCAAGTTATATTAGCGGGAGTGGACGAGCAGTACTTC.

The chain employs TRBV4-2 and TRBJ1-1; D is ambiguous. Germline V gene data show CDR1 as LGHNA and CDR2 as YNFKEQ. CDR3 length: 15 residues. Trimming removed 2 bases from V and 3 bases from J, with 13 bases in between. The CDR3 loop reads CASSQTSAGHTEAFF. For the CDR3, the DNA is TGTGCCAGCAGCCAAACAAGTGCAGGCCACACTGAAGCTTTCTTT.

The CDR3: CASSLASSAKNTDTQYF. The CDR3 nucleotides are TGTGCCAGCAGCTTAGCGTCTAGCGCGAAAAACACAGATACGCAGTATTTT. The chain recombines TRBV7-2 with TRBJ2-3; perhaps TRBD2 as D (6 bases). Trimming removed 0 bases at V and 2 bases at J, with 15 bases between. From germline, CDR1 is SGHTA and CDR2 FQGNSA. The CDR3 covers 17 residues.

The CDR3 here is CASRDTGRTYEQYF. The CDR3 DNA reads as TGTGCCAGCAGAGACACAGGACGGACCTACGAGCAGTACTTC. The chain uses TRBV28 and TRBJ2-7, with a possible D match to TRBD1 (5 bases). Germline V gene data show CDR1 as MDHEN and CDR2 as SYDVKM. V lost 6 bases, J lost 2 bases, and 14 bases lay in between. The CDR3 runs to 14 residues. Filled out from reference TRBV28 and TRBJ2-7, the complete variable domain reads DVKVTQSSRYLVKRTGEKVFLECVQDMDHENMFWYRQDPGLGLRLIYFSYDVKMKEKGDIPEGYSVSREKKERFSLILESASTNQTSMYLCASRDTGRTYEQYFGPGTRLTVT.